This TCR beta chain derives from a study of patients and donors after allogeneic stem cell transplantation. CDR3 length equals 16 residues. The J segment lost 8 bases and the V segment lost 3 bases, leaving 9 bases of the junction unmatched. TCRdb fed the RT-PCR reads into MiXCR, producing one record per CDR3 protein. The repertoire includes 90,000 to 130,000 distinct CDR3 sequences, approximately 40% of them detected once, and around 25% sits in the top ten. V is TRBV12-3 or TRBV12-4 and J is TRBJ2-3; 12 positions match TRBD2. This clonotype was obtained from a human donor who was either an allogeneic HSCT recipient or a stem cell or donor lymphocyte infusion donor (not recorded which). It is not recorded whose cells these are; they may come from a transplant donor. Sequencing input: blood, either unsorted or a sorted T cell fraction (not recorded which). CDR3 sequence (DNA): TGTGCCAGCAGTTTCCTACTAGCGGGAGGTTATGGTACGCAGTATTTT. As protein: CASSFLLAGGYGTQYF.